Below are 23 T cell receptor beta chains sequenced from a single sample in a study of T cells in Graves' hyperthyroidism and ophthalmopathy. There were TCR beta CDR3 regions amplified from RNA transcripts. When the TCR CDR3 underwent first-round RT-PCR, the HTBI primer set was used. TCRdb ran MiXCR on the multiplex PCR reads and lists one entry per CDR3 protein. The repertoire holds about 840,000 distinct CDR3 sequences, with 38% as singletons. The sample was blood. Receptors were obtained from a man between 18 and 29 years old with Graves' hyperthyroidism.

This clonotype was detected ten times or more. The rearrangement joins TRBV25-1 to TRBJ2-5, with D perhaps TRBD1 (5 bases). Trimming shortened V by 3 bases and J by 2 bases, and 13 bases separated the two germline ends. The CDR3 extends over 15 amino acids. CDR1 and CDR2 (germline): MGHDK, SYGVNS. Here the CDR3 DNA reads TGTGCCAGCAGTGATAGGTCGGACAAGCAAGAGACCCAGTACTTC. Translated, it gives CASSDRSDKQETQYF.

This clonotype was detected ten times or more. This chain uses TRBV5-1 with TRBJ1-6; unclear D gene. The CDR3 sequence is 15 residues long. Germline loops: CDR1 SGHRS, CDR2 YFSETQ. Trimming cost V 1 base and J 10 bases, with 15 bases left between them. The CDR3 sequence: CASSLSPTLWSPLHF. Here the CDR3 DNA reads TGCGCCAGCAGCTTGTCCCCGACCCTATGGTCACCCCTCCACTTT.

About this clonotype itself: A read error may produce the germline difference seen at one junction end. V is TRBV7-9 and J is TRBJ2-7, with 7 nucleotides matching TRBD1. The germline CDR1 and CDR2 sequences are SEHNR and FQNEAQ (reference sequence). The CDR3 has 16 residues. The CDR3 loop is CASSRSTGTTLYEQYF. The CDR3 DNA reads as TGCGCCAGCAGCCGATCGACAGGGACCACCCTCTACGAGCAGTACTTC.

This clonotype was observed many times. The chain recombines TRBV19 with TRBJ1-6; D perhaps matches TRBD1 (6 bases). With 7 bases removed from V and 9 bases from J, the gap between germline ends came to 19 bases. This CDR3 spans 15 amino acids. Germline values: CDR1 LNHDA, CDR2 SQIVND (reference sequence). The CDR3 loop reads CASKNLQGWSSPLHF. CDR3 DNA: TGTGCCAGTAAAAACCTACAGGGTTGGAGTTCACCCCTCCACTTT.

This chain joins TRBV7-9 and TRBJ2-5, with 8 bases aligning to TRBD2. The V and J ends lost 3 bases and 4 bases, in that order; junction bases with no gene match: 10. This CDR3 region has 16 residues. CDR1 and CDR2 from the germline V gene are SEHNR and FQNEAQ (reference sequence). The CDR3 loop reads CASSFRAGESIETQYF. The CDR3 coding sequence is TGTGCCAGCAGCTTCAGAGCGGGGGAATCAATAGAGACCCAGTACTTC.

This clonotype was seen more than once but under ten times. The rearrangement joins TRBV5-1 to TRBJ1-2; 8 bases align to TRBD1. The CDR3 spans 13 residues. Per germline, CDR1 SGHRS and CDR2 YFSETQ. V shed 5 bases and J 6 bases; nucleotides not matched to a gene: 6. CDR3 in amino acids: CASSADRVDGYTF. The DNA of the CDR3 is TGCGCCAGCAGTGCGGACAGGGTAGATGGCTACACCTTC. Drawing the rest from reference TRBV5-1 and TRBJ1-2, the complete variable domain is KAGVTQTPRYLIKTRGQQVTLSCSPISGHRSVSWYQQTPGQGLQFLFEYFSETQRNKGNFPGRFSGRQFSNSRSEMNVSTLELGDSALYLCASSADRVDGYTFGSGTRLTVV.

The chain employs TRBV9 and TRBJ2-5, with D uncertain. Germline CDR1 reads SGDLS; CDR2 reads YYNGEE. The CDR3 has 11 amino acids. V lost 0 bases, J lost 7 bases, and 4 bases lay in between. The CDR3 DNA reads TGTGCCAGCAGCGTAGTAGGGACCCAGTACTTC. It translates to CASSVVGTQYF.

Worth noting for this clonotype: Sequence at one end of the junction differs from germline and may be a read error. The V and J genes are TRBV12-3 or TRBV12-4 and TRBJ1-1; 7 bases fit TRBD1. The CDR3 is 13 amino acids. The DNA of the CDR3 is TGTGCCAACAGTCAAGGACAGGTCACTGAAGCTTTCTTT. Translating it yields CANSQGQVTEAFF.

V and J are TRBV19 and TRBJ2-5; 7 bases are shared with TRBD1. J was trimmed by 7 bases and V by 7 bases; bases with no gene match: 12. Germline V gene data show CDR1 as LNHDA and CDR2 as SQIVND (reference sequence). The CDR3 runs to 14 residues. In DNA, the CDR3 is TGTGCCAGTAACAACCGGGACAGCACCTCGACCCAGTACTTC. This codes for CASNNRDSTSTQYF.

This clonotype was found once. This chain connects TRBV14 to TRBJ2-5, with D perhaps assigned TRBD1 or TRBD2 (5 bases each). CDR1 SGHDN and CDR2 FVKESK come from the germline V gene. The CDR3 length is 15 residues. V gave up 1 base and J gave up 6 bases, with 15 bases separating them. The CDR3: CASSQGWGSWKTQYF. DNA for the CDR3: TGTGCCAGCAGCCAAGGGTGGGGGAGTTGGAAGACCCAGTACTTC.

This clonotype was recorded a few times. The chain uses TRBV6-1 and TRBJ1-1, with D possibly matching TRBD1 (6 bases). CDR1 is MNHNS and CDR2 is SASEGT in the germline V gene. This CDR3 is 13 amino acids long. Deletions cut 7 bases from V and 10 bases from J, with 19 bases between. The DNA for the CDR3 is TGTGCCAGCACCGAGCAAGGGGGGAATGGAGCTTTCTTT. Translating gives CASTEQGGNGAFF.

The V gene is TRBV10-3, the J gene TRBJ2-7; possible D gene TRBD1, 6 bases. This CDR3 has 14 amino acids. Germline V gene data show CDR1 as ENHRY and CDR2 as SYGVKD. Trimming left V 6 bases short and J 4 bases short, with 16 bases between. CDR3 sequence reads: CAIRRGSAGYEQYF. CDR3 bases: TGTGCCATCAGAAGGGGGTCCGCCGGGTACGAGCAGTACTTC.

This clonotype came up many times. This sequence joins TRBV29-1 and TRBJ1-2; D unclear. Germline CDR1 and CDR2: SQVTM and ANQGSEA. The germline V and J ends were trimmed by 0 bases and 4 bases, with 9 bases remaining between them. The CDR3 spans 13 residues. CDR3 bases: TGCAGCGTTGAAGAGGTGGGCGTCTATGGCTACACCTTC. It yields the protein CSVEEVGVYGYTF.

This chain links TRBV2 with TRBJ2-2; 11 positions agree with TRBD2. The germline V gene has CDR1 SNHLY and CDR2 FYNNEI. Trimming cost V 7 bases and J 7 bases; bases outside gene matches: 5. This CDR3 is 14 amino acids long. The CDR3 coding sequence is TGTGCCAGCACTCCGCTAGCGGGAGGCGGGGAGCTGTTTTTT. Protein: CASTPLAGGGELFF.

This chain's CDR3 is CSARPRDDAGGELFF. CDR3 DNA sequence: TGCAGTGCTCGACCCAGGGATGATGCAGGCGGGGAGCTGTTTTTT. This rearrangement joins TRBV20-1 to TRBJ2-2; D is perhaps TRBD1 (5 bases). The length of the CDR3 is 15 residues. The germline V and J ends were trimmed by 5 bases and 7 bases, with 20 bases remaining between them. Germline CDR1 reads DFQATT; CDR2 reads SNEGSKA (reference sequence).

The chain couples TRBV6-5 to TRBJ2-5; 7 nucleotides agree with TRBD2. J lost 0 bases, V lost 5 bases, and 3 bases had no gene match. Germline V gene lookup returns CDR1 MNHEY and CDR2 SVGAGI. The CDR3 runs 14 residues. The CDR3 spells CASSEGRDQETQYF. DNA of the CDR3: TGTGCCAGCAGTGAAGGGAGGGACCAAGAGACCCAGTACTTC.

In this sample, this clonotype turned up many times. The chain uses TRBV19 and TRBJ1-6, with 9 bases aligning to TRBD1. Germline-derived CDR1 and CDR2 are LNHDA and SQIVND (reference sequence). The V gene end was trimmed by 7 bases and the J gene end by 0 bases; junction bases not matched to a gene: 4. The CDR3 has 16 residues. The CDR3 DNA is TGTGCCAGTAACGACAGGGGGAGCTCCTATAATTCACCCCTCCACTTT. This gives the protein CASNDRGSSYNSPLHF.

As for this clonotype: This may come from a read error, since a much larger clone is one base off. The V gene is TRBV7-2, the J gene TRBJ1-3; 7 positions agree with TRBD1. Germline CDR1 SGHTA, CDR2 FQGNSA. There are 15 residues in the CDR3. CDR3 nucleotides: TGTGCCAGCAGCCCTACGGACAGGCCTGGAAACACCGTATATTTT. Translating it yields CASSPTDRPGNTVYF.

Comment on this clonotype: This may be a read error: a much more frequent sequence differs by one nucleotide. CDR3 residues: CASSLDRATGYGYTF. The CDR3 DNA is TGTGCCAGCAGCCTGGACAGGGCCACTGGCTATGGCTACACCTTC. The V gene is TRBV7-2, the J gene TRBJ1-2; TRBD1 matches 8 bases. The junction had 9 bases not matched to a gene; V was cut back by 5 bases and J by 4 bases. CDR3 length: 15 amino acids. The germline V gene encodes CDR1 SGHTA and CDR2 FQGNSA.

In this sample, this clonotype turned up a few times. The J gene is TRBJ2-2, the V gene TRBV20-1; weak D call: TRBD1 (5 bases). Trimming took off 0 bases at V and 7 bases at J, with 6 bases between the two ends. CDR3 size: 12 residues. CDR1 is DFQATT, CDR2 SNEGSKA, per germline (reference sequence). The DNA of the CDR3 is TGCAGTGCTAGAGATAGGGGCGGGGAGCTGTTTTTT. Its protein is CSARDRGGELFF.

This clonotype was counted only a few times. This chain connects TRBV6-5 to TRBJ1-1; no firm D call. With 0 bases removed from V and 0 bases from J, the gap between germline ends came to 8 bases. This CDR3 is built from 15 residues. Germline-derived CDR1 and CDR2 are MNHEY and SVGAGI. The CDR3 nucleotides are TGTGCCAGCAGTTACTCGGTTTCTCTGAACACTGAAGCTTTCTTT. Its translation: CASSYSVSLNTEAFF.

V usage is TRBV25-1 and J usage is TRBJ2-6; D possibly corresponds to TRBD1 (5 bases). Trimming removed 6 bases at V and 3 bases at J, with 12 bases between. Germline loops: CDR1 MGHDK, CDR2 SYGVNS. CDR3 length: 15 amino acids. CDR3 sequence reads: CASSRQPRGANVLTF. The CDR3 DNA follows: TGTGCCAGCAGCCGACAGCCTCGTGGGGCCAACGTCCTGACTTTC.

The chain's CDR3 is CAIGATILMNTGELFF. DNA for the CDR3: TGTGCCATCGGAGCGACAATTCTCATGAACACCGGGGAGCTGTTTTTT. The chain has TRBV10-3 and TRBJ2-2, with unresolved D. Germline values: CDR1 ENHRY, CDR2 SYGVKD. V gave up 8 bases and J gave up 1 base, with 17 bases separating them. The CDR3 totals 16 residues.